This TCR beta chain originates from a study of blood T cell repertoires in COVID-19. Study-level background: Sites across the United States, Italy and Spain contributed samples from acute and convalescent COVID-19. PBMCs, B-cell-depleted T cells, or T cells were the source of the cDNA or gDNA that made up the material.

Clones were read by immunoSEQ multiplex PCR, and TCRdb kept only the in-frame ones, dropping some. The repertoire has 160,000 or so clones, 90% to 95% of them found once; the top ten carry 2%. Seattle-derived patients entered the study during active infection and were followed longitudinally. The CDR3 spans 20 residues. CDR1 is LGHDT and CDR2 is YNNKEL in the germline V gene (reference sequence). V lost 1 base to trimming and J lost 4 bases, with 28 bases between them. The genes are TRBV3-1 (or the pseudogene TRBV3-2) and TRBJ1-2, with D possibly TRBD1 on 6 matching bases. The receptor's source is a woman aged 55-69 years with COVID-19, enrolled during active disease. Material for sequencing was peripheral blood. The CDR3 reads CASSQAAGASSVGYFYGYTF. For the CDR3, the DNA is TGTGCCAGCAGCCAAGCGGCGGGGGCGAGTAGTGTAGGTTATTTCTATGGCTACACCTTC.